These T cell receptor beta chains were read from a single sample in a study of blood T cell repertoires in COVID-19. The assay was immunoSEQ multiplex PCR, and TCRdb's table has in-frame clones only and misses some. The sample consists of approximately 240,000 clones, 70% to 90% of them appearing once. Sample: peripheral blood. These receptors were obtained from a man aged 50 to 59 who had recovered from COVID-19. Each CDR3 is given with its conserved first and last residue. The order of the fields is D gene, J gene, V gene, clone size, CDR3 length, CDR3 protein, CDR3 DNA. The D gene is left open where the match is weak. For some rows the clone size is stated as once, few or many, or as a class when expanded; others skip it.

TRBD2 | TRBJ2-4 | TRBV5-1 | - | 16 | CASSLGTSGRSNIQYF | TGCGCCAGCAGCTTGGGGACTAGCGGGAGGTCTAACATTCAGTACTTC
TRBD2 | TRBJ2-1 | TRBV9 | - | 16 | CASSVAGTSSYNEQFF | TGTGCCAGCAGCGTCGCCGGGACTAGCTCCTACAATGAGCAGTTCTTC
TRBD2 | TRBJ2-1 | TRBV6-1 | - | 15 | CASSESAGVIREQFF | TGTGCCAGCAGTGAATCGGCGGGAGTGATACGTGAGCAGTTCTTC
TRBD1 | TRBJ1-3 | TRBV10-2 | - | 14 | CASSETGTGNTIYF | TGCGCCAGCAGCGAGACAGGGACTGGAAACACCATATATTTT
TRBD1 | TRBJ2-2 | TRBV5-1 | - | 15 | CASVPGTGGSGELFF | TGCGCCAGCGTTCCGGGGACAGGGGGATCCGGGGAGCTGTTTTTT
- | TRBJ1-4 | TRBV7-9 | - | 14 | CASSLAPEGEKLFF | TGTGCCAGCAGCTTAGCGCCTGAGGGAGAAAAACTGTTTTTT
- | TRBJ2-7 | TRBV7-2 | - | 14 | CASSPGAWDYEQYF | TGTGCCAGCAGCCCAGGGGCATGGGACTACGAGCAGTACTTC
TRBD2 | TRBJ2-7 | TRBV7-6 | - | 16 | CASSPRLAGGSYEQYF | TGTGCCAGCAGCCCTAGACTAGCGGGAGGCTCCTACGAGCAGTACTTC
- | TRBJ1-2 | TRBV19 | - | 14 | CASSIVSSDYGYTF | TGTGCCAGTAGTATTGTTTCCAGCGACTATGGCTACACCTTC
TRBD2 | TRBJ2-1 | TRBV7-9 | - | 13 | CASSEIAGDEQFF | TGTGCCAGCAGCGAAATAGCGGGAGATGAGCAGTTCTTC
TRBD1 | TRBJ2-1 | TRBV25-1 | - | 15 | CASSDPGTGANEQFF | TGTGCCAGCAGTGATCCGGGGACAGGGGCCAATGAGCAGTTCTTC
TRBD1 | TRBJ1-4 | TRBV7-9 | - | 14 | CASSYSGGNEKLFF | TGTGCCAGCAGCTATTCAGGGGGCAATGAAAAACTGTTTTTT
- | TRBJ1-6 | TRBV11-2 | few | 14 | CASSSSRDNSPLHF | TGTGCCAGCAGCTCATCTCGAGATAATTCACCCCTCCACTTT
- | TRBJ2-7 | TRBV5-1 | - | 13 | CASSLASSYEQYF | TGCGCCAGCAGCTTGGCTTCCTCCTACGAGCAGTACTTC
- | TRBJ2-7 | TRBV5-1 | - | 13 | CASSFTGNYEQYF | TGCGCCAGCAGCTTTACCGGGAACTACGAGCAGTACTTC
- | TRBJ2-3 | TRBV19 | - | 13 | CASSTGMADTQYF | TGTGCCAGTAGTACAGGGATGGCAGATACGCAGTATTTT
- | TRBJ2-1 | TRBV27 | - | 15 | CASTKRGKLYNEQFF | TGTGCCAGCACTAAAAGGGGGAAACTCTACAATGAGCAGTTCTTC
TRBD1 | TRBJ2-7 | TRBV7-9 | - | 15 | CASSPGTGVTYEQYF | TGTGCCAGCAGCCCTGGGACAGGGGTAACTTACGAGCAGTACTTC
TRBD1 | TRBJ2-6 | TRBV5-1 | once | 17 | CASSLAGQGAGANVLTF | TGCGCCAGCAGCTTGGCTGGACAGGGTGCTGGGGCCAACGTCCTGACTTTC
TRBD1 | TRBJ2-7 | TRBV28 | - | 14 | CASRVGTGSYEQYF | TGTGCCAGCAGGGTGGGGACAGGGTCCTACGAGCAGTACTTC
- | TRBJ2-1 | TRBV28 | once | 13 | CASSKGGNNEQFF | TGTGCCAGCAGTAAAGGCGGGAACAATGAGCAGTTCTTC
TRBD1 | TRBJ1-2 | TRBV5-6 | - | 15 | CASSEDRTEAYGYTF | TGTGCCAGCAGCGAGGACAGGACGGAAGCCTATGGCTACACCTTC
- | TRBJ1-6 | TRBV5-1 | - | 13 | CASRTDYNSPLHF | TGCGCCAGCAGGACAGACTATAATTCACCCCTCCACTTT
TRBD2 | TRBJ2-7 | TRBV9 | - | 16 | CASSVGGGRAKNEQYF | TGTGCCAGCAGCGTAGGGGGCGGGAGGGCCAAAAACGAGCAGTACTTC
- | TRBJ2-1 | TRBV7-2 | - | 14 | CASSLAGSRNEQFF | TGTGCCAGCAGCTTGGCCGGGAGCCGGAATGAGCAGTTCTTC
- | TRBJ1-5 | TRBV28 | - | 12 | CASSLGRGPQHF | TGTGCCAGCAGTTTGGGGAGGGGACCCCAGCATTTT
TRBD2 | TRBJ2-7 | TRBV28 | - | 13 | CASSSGGIYEQYF | TGTGCCAGCAGTTCGGGAGGGATCTACGAGCAGTACTTC
TRBD2 | TRBJ2-1 | TRBV15 | many | 19 | CATSREFRSGRAIGNEQFF | TGTGCCACCAGCAGAGAATTTAGGAGCGGGAGGGCCATAGGCAATGAGCAGTTCTTC
TRBD2 | TRBJ2-5 | TRBV29-1 | - | 13 | CSLWTSGKETQYF | TGCAGCCTTTGGACTAGCGGGAAAGAGACCCAGTACTTC
- | TRBJ1-3 | TRBV27 | - | 15 | CASSLRQSSGNTIYF | TGTGCCAGCAGTCTTCGACAGAGCTCTGGAAACACCATATATTTT
- | TRBJ1-4 | TRBV11-2 | - | 17 | CASSSWPAYATNEKLFF | TGTGCCAGCAGCTCCTGGCCCGCTTATGCAACTAATGAAAAACTGTTTTTT
- | TRBJ2-1 | TRBV3-1/TRBV3-2 | - | 12 | CASSRESNEQFF | TGTGCCAGCAGCCGAGAGAGCAATGAGCAGTTCTTC
TRBD1 | TRBJ2-5 | TRBV18 | - | 13 | CASSPGQGETQYF | TGTGCCAGCTCACCGGGACAGGGGGAGACCCAGTACTTC
TRBD2 | TRBJ2-1 | TRBV5-6 | - | 16 | CASSLFVTSGHNEQFF | TGTGCCAGCAGCTTATTTGTGACTAGCGGGCACAATGAGCAGTTCTTC
TRBD1 | TRBJ2-7 | TRBV6-5 | - | 15 | CASSLAGGMPYEQYF | TGTGCCAGCAGTCTCGCAGGGGGCATGCCCTACGAGCAGTACTTC
- | TRBJ2-7 | TRBV27 | - | 14 | CASSLMGLAYEQYF | TGTGCCAGCAGTCTCATGGGACTTGCCTACGAGCAGTACTTC
- | TRBJ1-2 | TRBV9 | few | 13 | CASSVGGLYGYTF | TGTGCCAGCAGCGTTGGCGGACTCTATGGCTACACCTTC